A single sample is the source of the 25 T cell receptor beta chains below, sequenced in a study of cytomegalovirus exposure and HLA in healthy donors. Amplification used 60 Vbeta primers and 13 Jbeta primers. Sequencing was performed with immunoSEQ multiplex PCR; in TCRdb, only in-frame clones are kept and a portion is missing. The table includes approximately 82,000 clones, 60% to 85% detected once. Sequenced sample: PBMCs. All receptors come from a man in his forties or fifties in good health and CMV-seronegative.

J is TRBJ2-6 and V is TRBV7-3, with TRBD1 matching over 7 bases. The junction had 5 bases not matched to a gene; V was cut back by 5 bases and J by 4 bases. Germline-derived CDR1 and CDR2 are SGHTA and FQGTGA. The CDR3 contains 15 residues. The CDR3 nucleotides are TGTGCCAGCAGCCTGACAGGGACCGGGGCCAACGTCCTGACTTTC. Its translation: CASSLTGTGANVLTF.

The J gene is TRBJ1-1, the V gene TRBV29-1; D is uncertain. The germline V and J ends were trimmed by 6 bases and 5 bases, with 7 bases remaining between them. The germline V gene encodes CDR1 SQVTM and CDR2 ANQGSEA. CDR3 length: 10 amino acids. CDR3 sequence (DNA): TGCAGCGTAACAAGAACTGAAGCTTTCTTT. This translates into CSVTRTEAFF.

The genes are TRBV28 and TRBJ2-1; TRBD2 agrees at 9 bases. Germline CDR1 is MDHEN and CDR2 is SYDVKM. The CDR3 loop spans 16 amino acids. After removal of 2 bases from V and 12 bases from J, the junction contained 14 bases not matched to a gene. CDR3 sequence reads: CASSLESGLALKVQFF. CDR3 bases: TGTGCCAGCAGTTTAGAGTCGGGACTAGCTCTTAAGGTGCAGTTCTTC.

The V call is TRBV5-1, the J call TRBJ2-1; 7 bases map to TRBD1. Germline lookup yields CDR1 SGHRS and CDR2 YFSETQ. The junction had 17 bases not matched to a gene; V was cut back by 10 bases and J by 7 bases. CDR3 length: 15 residues. As DNA, the CDR3 is TGCGCCCTAGCTTCGAGACAGGGTAGGGGGAATGAGCAGTTCTTC. The encoded protein is CALASRQGRGNEQFF.

This clone was detected only once. The gene calls are TRBV6-1 and TRBJ1-1, with TRBD1 matching 7 bases. Germline-derived CDR1 and CDR2 are MNHNS and SASEGT. Trimming cost V 1 base and J 0 bases; bases outside gene matches: 2. The CDR3 spans 15 residues. The CDR3 coding sequence is TGTGCCAGCAGTGAAGAGACAGGGCTGAACACTGAAGCTTTCTTT. Amino acid sequence: CASSEETGLNTEAFF.

The genes are TRBV5-1 and TRBJ1-1; 9 bases fit TRBD1. CDR1 and CDR2 (germline): SGHRS, YFSETQ. The V gene end was trimmed by 4 bases and the J gene end by 9 bases; junction bases not matched to a gene: 7. The CDR3 totals 13 residues. Written as DNA, the CDR3 is TGCGCCAGCAGCATAGACAGGGGGGGTAAAGCTTTCTTT. The encoded protein is CASSIDRGGKAFF.

V and J are TRBV9 and TRBJ2-4; the match to TRBD1 covers 9 bases. Germline CDR1 and CDR2: SGDLS and YYNGEE. This CDR3 has 19 amino acids. Trimming at V came to 4 bases and at J to 0 bases, leaving 14 bases not matched to a gene. CDR3 DNA: TGTGCCAGCAGCTCTCCCGGGACAGGGCCAAATCTAGCCAAAAACATTCAGTACTTC. Protein product: CASSSPGTGPNLAKNIQYF.

V is TRBV7-3 and J is TRBJ2-2; 9 positions agree with TRBD1. Germline loops: CDR1 SGHTA, CDR2 FQGTGA. This CDR3 is 15 amino acids long. Trimming at V came to 4 bases and at J to 4 bases, leaving 4 bases not matched to a gene. The CDR3 DNA reads as TGTGCCAGCAGCTCACAGGGGGCTGGCACCGGGGAGCTGTTTTTT. Protein: CASSSQGAGTGELFF. The full variable domain, rest sourced from reference TRBV7-3 and TRBJ2-2, is GAGVSQTPSNKVTEKGKYVELRCDPISGHTALYWYRQSLGQGPEFLIYFQGTGAADDSGLPNDRFFAVRPEGSVSTLKIQRTERGDSAVYLCASSSQGAGTGELFFGEGSRLTVL.

This chain connects TRBV5-6 to TRBJ1-4, with D maybe TRBD1 (5 bases). This CDR3 has 17 residues. Germline assignment: CDR1 SGHDT and CDR2 YYEEEE. Trimming removed 3 bases from V and 0 bases from J, with 15 bases in between. CDR3 nucleotide sequence: TGTGCCAGCAGCTGGGGACTGCCGATGGCAACTAATGAAAAACTGTTTTTT. It translates to CASSWGLPMATNEKLFF.

The chain combines TRBV27 with TRBJ2-3; TRBD2 aligns across 11 bases. CDR1 is MNHEY, CDR2 SMNVEV, per germline (reference sequence). The CDR3 has 17 amino acids. V trimming: 3 bases; J trimming: 2 bases; junction bases outside the gene matches: 7. In nucleotides, the CDR3 is TGTGCCAGCAGTTTTCTCGGACTAGCGGGTATCACAGATACGCAGTATTTT. Its protein is CASSFLGLAGITDTQYF.

The rearrangement uses TRBV21-1 and TRBJ1-2; the table assigns TRBD1, which was not confirmed against the DNA. TRBV21-1 counts as a pseudogene. The CDR3 length is 16 residues. CDR3: CASSKEGTGNNYGYTF. DNA for the CDR3: TGTGCCAGCAGCAAAGAGGGGACAGGGAACAACTATGGCTACACCTTC.

The rearrangement links TRBV25-1 to TRBJ1-1; weak D call: TRBD1 (6 bases). Trimming shortened V by 6 bases and J by 0 bases, and 8 bases separated the two germline ends. The CDR3 sequence is 13 residues long. Germline CDR1 and CDR2: MGHDK and SYGVNS. Written as DNA, the CDR3 is TGTGCCAGCAGGGACAGCTTGAACACTGAAGCTTTCTTT. This codes for CASRDSLNTEAFF.

A few counts support this clone. The V and J genes are TRBV29-1 and TRBJ1-5, with D possibly matching TRBD1 (6 bases). V lost 4 bases, J lost 0 bases, and 22 bases lay in between. From germline, CDR1 is SQVTM and CDR2 ANQGSEA. The CDR3 runs 18 residues. Here the CDR3 reads CSVAQRWGTPYSNQPQHF. Here the CDR3 DNA reads TGCAGCGTTGCCCAAAGGTGGGGGACACCCTATAGCAATCAGCCCCAGCATTTT.

V and J are TRBV6-1 and TRBJ2-7, with D possibly being TRBD2 (5 bases). V was trimmed by 6 bases and J by 0 bases, leaving 12 bases between them. CDR3 length equals 14 residues. The germline CDR1 and CDR2 sequences are MNHNS and SASEGT. CDR3 sequence reads: CASRSGEGSYEQYF. CDR3 DNA sequence: TGTGCCAGCAGAAGCGGAGAAGGCTCCTACGAGCAGTACTTC.

The rearrangement joins TRBV25-1 to TRBJ2-7, with 8 bases identical to TRBD1. This CDR3 has 17 residues. The junction had 15 bases not matched to a gene; V was cut back by 6 bases and J by 2 bases. Germline V gives CDR1 MGHDK, CDR2 SYGVNS. The CDR3 DNA follows: TGTGCCAGCAGCGAACCACGGCCGAGGACAGGGACCTACGAGCAGTACTTC. It encodes CASSEPRPRTGTYEQYF.

The rearrangement joins TRBV2 to TRBJ2-7; D is perhaps TRBD1 (5 bases). Deletions cut 7 bases from V and 5 bases from J, with 15 bases between. The length of the CDR3 is 13 residues. CDR1 is SNHLY, CDR2 FYNNEI, per germline. The CDR3 spells CASTPGALNEQYF. CDR3 bases: TGTGCCAGCACCCCTGGGGCACTAAACGAGCAGTACTTC.

This clone appeared a few times. The chain uses TRBV20-1 and TRBJ2-5; D unresolved. The CDR3 spans 10 residues. V was pared by 6 bases and J by 5 bases, with 7 bases between. The germline gives CDR1 DFQATT, CDR2 SNEGSKA (reference sequence). The CDR3 here is CSALRETQYF. As DNA, the CDR3 is TGCAGTGCCCTACGGGAGACCCAGTACTTC.

Only a few counts were recorded for this clone. The rearrangement joins TRBV2 to TRBJ2-1, with 7 bases lining up with TRBD2. The CDR3 runs to 13 residues. Germline CDR1 is SNHLY and CDR2 is FYNNEI. Losses at the gene ends were 8 bases for V and 6 bases for J; bases not matched to a gene: 7. CDR3 loop: CASVAGVLNEQFF. The DNA of the CDR3 is TGTGCCAGCGTCGCGGGAGTCCTCAATGAGCAGTTCTTC.

The rearrangement uses TRBV9 and TRBJ2-1; 14 bases fit TRBD2. Losses at the gene ends were 3 bases for V and 3 bases for J; bases not matched to a gene: 8. Germline V gene sequence: CDR1 SGDLS, CDR2 YYNGEE. CDR3 length: 18 amino acids. For the CDR3, the DNA is TGTGCCAGCAGCGGTCCCGGGACTAGCGGGGGAAGCTACAATGAGCAGTTCTTC. Translation: CASSGPGTSGGSYNEQFF.

The rearrangement links TRBV28 to TRBJ1-1; possibly TRBD1 for D (6 bases). Germline V gene data show CDR1 as MDHEN and CDR2 as SYDVKM. Trimming removed 4 bases from V and 2 bases from J, with 14 bases in between. The length of the CDR3 is 15 residues. The CDR3: CASSYLRGLNTEAFF. Here the CDR3 DNA reads TGTGCCAGCAGTTATCTCAGGGGTCTTAACACTGAAGCTTTCTTT.

This chain links TRBV11-2 with TRBJ1-3; unclear D gene. The end of the DNA aligns better with TRBJ2-2, so the J call may be wrong. Germline V gives CDR1 SGHAT, CDR2 FQNNGV. The CDR3 is 13 residues long. Written as DNA, the CDR3 is TGTGCCAGCAGCTTAGCGTCCGAGGGGGAGCTGTTTTTT. Translation gives CASSLASEGELFF.

This chain links TRBV6-5 with TRBJ2-5, with TRBD2 matching over 7 bases. TRBJ2-7 explains the end of the DNA better; the J call may be wrong. Germline-derived CDR1 and CDR2 are MNHEY and SVGAGI. This CDR3 is built from 15 residues. CDR3 amino acids: CASSYSKRGPYEQYF. In nucleotides, the CDR3 is TGTGCCAGCAGTTACTCGAAGCGGGGACCCTACGAGCAGTACTTC.

The chain employs TRBV27 and TRBJ2-6; D ambiguous. V dropped 1 base and J dropped 0 bases, with 7 bases sitting between them. CDR1 and CDR2 from the germline V gene are MNHEY and SMNVEV (reference sequence). The CDR3 extends over 16 amino acids. The CDR3 here is CASSLYSDSGANVLTF. The CDR3 DNA sequence: TGTGCCAGCAGTTTATACAGTGACTCTGGGGCCAACGTCCTGACTTTC.

The chain couples TRBV5-6 to TRBJ2-3, with 7 bases identical to TRBD2. Per the germline V gene, CDR1 is SGHDT and CDR2 is YYEEEE. This CDR3 has 16 amino acids. V lost 0 bases, J lost 9 bases, and 13 bases stayed unmatched. DNA of the CDR3: TGTGCCAGCAGCTTGGCCGGCGGGAGCAGCGGTGGGACGCAGTATTTT. Protein: CASSLAGGSSGGTQYF. Filled out from reference TRBV5-6 and TRBJ2-3, the complete variable domain reads DAGVTQSPTHLIKTRGQQVTLRCSPKSGHDTVSWYQQALGQGPQFIFQYYEEEERQRGNFPDRFSGHQFPNYSSELNVNALLLGDSALYLCASSLAGGSSGGTQYFGPGTRLTVL.

The genes are TRBV18 and TRBJ2-1; D may be TRBD1 (5 bases). Germline CDR1 is KGHSH and CDR2 is LQKENI. The length of the CDR3 is 14 residues. Trimming took off 0 bases at V and 4 bases at J, with 7 bases between the two ends. The CDR3 DNA sequence: TGTGCCAGCTCACCACCCACAGGTTACAATGAGCAGTTCTTC. As protein: CASSPPTGYNEQFF.